This T cell receptor beta chain was captured in a study of patients and donors after allogeneic stem cell transplantation. TCRdb re-analysed the RT-PCR reads in MiXCR, keeping a single row per CDR3 protein. The data contain 800,000 to 1,000,000 distinct CDR3 sequences, under 20% of them singletons. The clonotype originates from a human donor who was either an allogeneic HSCT recipient or a stem cell or donor lymphocyte infusion donor (not recorded which). It is not recorded whose cells these are; they may come from a transplant donor. The sample taken for sequencing was blood, either unsorted or a sorted T cell fraction (not recorded which).

The CDR3 spells CASSLVESGTQYF. CDR3 coding DNA: TGTGCCAGCAGCTTAGTCGAAAGTGGGACCCAGTACTTC. The rearrangement links TRBV11-3 to TRBJ2-5; D not certain. Trimming removed 1 base from V and 7 bases from J, with 10 bases in between. Germline CDR1 reads SGHNT; CDR2 reads YENEEA. This CDR3 is 13 amino acids long.